This entry is about one T cell receptor (beta chain). What it binds is not known. This sample is part of a study of cytomegalovirus exposure and HLA in healthy donors. The study, taken as a whole, reports: For most TCR sequences rarity was the rule, although some public TCRs occurred in many donors.

Clones were sequenced by immunoSEQ multiplex PCR, and TCRdb holds only the in-frame ones, with some missing. The data show 200,000 or so clones, with roughly 88% seen just once and about an eighth held by the top ten. The V gene's germline CDR1 is MDHEN and CDR2 SYDVKM. Trimming took 5 bases from V and 4 from J, leaving 9 bases between them. The CDR3 has 13 residues. J is TRBJ1-5 and V is TRBV28, with TRBD1 as a possible D gene (5 bases). Material for sequencing was PBMCs. The origin of this receptor is a woman aged 25 to 39 in good health and CMV-seropositive. CDR3 in amino acids: CASSNGGNQPQHF. DNA for the CDR3: TGTGCCAGCAGTAATGGGGGGAATCAGCCCCAGCATTTT.